Sequencing of this T cell receptor beta chain was carried out in a study of identical twins. V lost 5 bases to trimming and J lost 0 bases, with 13 bases between them. The CDR3 has 16 amino acids. This clonotype was seen many times. The antigen is unknown. TCRdb redid the calling of the 5' RACE reads with MiXCR, one entry per CDR3 protein. The profile shows 250,000 or so distinct CDR3 sequences, approximately 7% of them singletons. Broader study findings: Invariant MAIT and iNKT cells are populations that could partly confound zero-insertion analyses.

These records were also assigned to another study, of yellow fever vaccine responses in identical twins. In that study: Twins reportedly appeared to share part of their vaccine T cell response while keeping part individual.

This receptor was identified in a woman younger than 30 in good health. The chain carries TRBV12-3 or TRBV12-4 and TRBJ2-2; D tentatively fits TRBD1 or TRBD2 (6 bases each). Sequenced material: memory (CD45RO+) T cells sorted from blood. In DNA, the CDR3 is TGTGCCAGCAGTGGCTCGGGGGCCGCGAACACCGGGGAGCTGTTTTTT. Translated, it gives CASSGSGAANTGELFF.